This T cell receptor (beta chain) was obtained from a study of blood T cell repertoires in COVID-19. This clone was seen once. The CDR3 covers 14 residues. Germline V gives CDR1 MDHEN, CDR2 SYDVKM. V lost 10 bases, J lost 2 bases, and 3 bases stayed unmatched. TCRdb keeps only in-frame clones here, not all; method: immunoSEQ multiplex PCR. This sample has around 280,000 clones, with 90% found just once. The V call is TRBV28, the J call TRBJ2-1; TRBD2 agrees at 12 bases. The clonotype was recovered from a woman between 18 and 30 years old with acute COVID-19. The sample taken for sequencing was PBMCs or T cells enriched from blood (not recorded which). The CDR3 sequence is CAITSGRTYNEQFF. The CDR3 nucleotides are TGTGCCATCACTAGCGGGAGGACCTACAATGAGCAGTTCTTC.